The T cell receptor (beta chain) described here comes from a study of blood T cell repertoires in COVID-19. Original data processing: Nucleated cell counts were estimated from reference gene primer amplification. TCRdb's copy holds only in-frame clones and misses some; the assay was immunoSEQ multiplex PCR. V, J and clone size were drawn from that table, and D and trimming were deduced from the DNA. The data hold more than 150,000 clones, with roughly nine tenths observed a single time. CDR1 is SGHDT, CDR2 YYEEEE, per germline. Trimming took 0 bases from V and 0 from J, leaving 7 bases between them. This CDR3 has 15 amino acids. This clone was detected once.

The gene calls are TRBV5-6 and TRBJ1-3; D ambiguous. The TCR comes from a man in his forties with acute or convalescent COVID-19. Sequenced sample: peripheral blood. The CDR3 DNA is TGTGCCAGCAGCTTGGTCTTTAGCTCTGGAAACACCATATATTTT. Protein product: CASSLVFSSGNTIYF.